What follows are 9 T cell receptor beta chains derived from one specimen sequenced in a study of cytomegalovirus exposure and HLA in healthy donors. Primers included in the PCR were 60 Vbeta and 13 Jbeta primers. Clones were sequenced by immunoSEQ multiplex PCR, and TCRdb holds only the in-frame ones, with some missing. The sample has 150,000 to 180,000 clones, 65% to 85% seen once. What was sequenced was PBMCs. These TCRs come from a young man in good health and CMV-seronegative.

The V and J genes are TRBV6-5 and TRBJ2-2, with TRBD1 matching over 9 bases. With 10 bases clipped from V and 1 base from J, the junction kept 4 bases outside the gene matches. Germline lookup yields CDR1 MNHEY and CDR2 SVGAGI. There are 14 residues in the CDR3. CDR3 residues: CAIRTGVNTGELFF. CDR3 DNA: TGTGCCATCAGGACAGGGGTGAACACCGGGGAGCTGTTTTTT.

The chain has TRBV30 and TRBJ2-7, with a tentative D call TRBD1 (5 bases). The CDR3 runs 15 residues. Germline CDR1 reads GTSNPN; CDR2 reads SVGIG (reference sequence). V was trimmed by 0 bases and J by 2 bases, leaving 14 bases between them. The CDR3 sequence is CAWSVELRATYEQYF. CDR3 nucleotide sequence: TGTGCCTGGAGTGTTGAACTCAGGGCGACCTACGAGCAGTACTTC.

The gene calls are TRBV27 and TRBJ2-3, with 9 bases fitting TRBD2. The germline gives CDR1 MNHEY, CDR2 SMNVEV (reference sequence). Unmatched junction bases numbered 8, after V lost 4 bases and J lost 6 bases. The CDR3 loop spans 15 amino acids. The CDR3 DNA sequence: TGTGCCAGCAGTTCCCTAGCTAGCGGGGTTGATACGCAGTATTTT. This translates into CASSSLASGVDTQYF.

The chain carries TRBV10-1 and TRBJ1-1; 9 nucleotides align to TRBD1. Germline V gene data show CDR1 as WNHNN and CDR2 as SYGVQD (reference sequence). The CDR3 spans 12 residues. V lost 6 bases, J lost 8 bases, and 4 bases stayed unmatched. Written as DNA, the CDR3 is TGCGCCAGCAGCTCGGGGACAGGGGAAGCTTTCTTT. It encodes CASSSGTGEAFF.

The V and J genes are TRBV27 and TRBJ2-5, with D possibly TRBD1 on 5 matching bases. Germline lookup yields CDR1 MNHEY and CDR2 SMNVEV (reference sequence). Trimming cost V 6 bases and J 5 bases, with 16 bases left between them. There are 14 residues in the CDR3. In DNA, the CDR3 is TGTGCCAGCAGCGTGATGGGCAGGGTCGAGACCCAGTACTTC. Amino acids: CASSVMGRVETQYF.

The chain carries TRBV2 and TRBJ2-7; D may be TRBD2 (6 bases). There are 13 residues in the CDR3. Germline CDR1 SNHLY, CDR2 FYNNEI. CDR3 protein: CASSEGRGLEQYV. As DNA, the CDR3 is TGTGCCAGCAGTGAGGGTCGGGGGTTGGAGCAGTACGTT.

This clone was observed a handful of times. The rearrangement links TRBV6-5 to TRBJ1-1, with TRBD1 matching over 9 bases. The germline gives CDR1 MNHEY, CDR2 SVGAGI. The CDR3 runs 15 residues. V lost 4 bases, J lost 3 bases, and 6 bases stayed unmatched. The CDR3 here is CASSSWTGAYTEAFF. As DNA, the CDR3 is TGTGCCAGCAGTTCCTGGACAGGGGCTTACACTGAAGCTTTCTTT.

The V gene is TRBV30, the J gene TRBJ2-2; 8 bases map to TRBD1. V shed 8 bases and J 6 bases; nucleotides not matched to a gene: 8. The CDR3 totals 13 residues. Germline V gene sequence: CDR1 GTSNPN, CDR2 SVGIG (reference sequence). The DNA for the CDR3 is TGTGCCGCCACAGGGGGTCGGTCCGGGGAGCTGTTTTTT. This translates into CAATGGRSGELFF.

CDR3 nucleotide sequence: TGTGCCACCCCAGGAGGAAAACAAGAGACCCAGTACTTC. This gives the protein CATPGGKQETQYF. The chain joins TRBV2 to TRBJ2-5; D perhaps matches TRBD2 (5 bases). Deletions cut 10 bases from V and 2 bases from J, with 14 bases between. This CDR3 region has 13 residues. Germline-derived CDR1 and CDR2 are SNHLY and FYNNEI. The full variable domain, in which reference TRBV2 and TRBJ2-5 provide the parts outside the CDR3, is EPEVTQTPSHQVTQMGQEVILRCVPISNHLYFYWYRQILGQKVEFLVSFYNNEISEKSEIFDDQFSVERPDGSNFTLKIRSTKLEDSAMYFCATPGGKQETQYFGPGTRLLVL.